Each of the 8 T cell receptor beta chains below was sequenced from the same sample in a study of CD4+ T cells in melanoma. Measured with immunoSEQ multiplex PCR; TCRdb has only the in-frame clones, and not every one. The table records around 100,000 clones, roughly 90% of them present only once. The source material was peripheral blood. The origin of the receptors is a human donor with melanoma.

To note about this clone: An end of the junction does not agree with germline; a read error may underlie this. The J gene is TRBJ2-7, the V gene TRBV6-5; 7 nucleotides agree with TRBD2. CDR3 length: 11 amino acids. The germline V gene encodes CDR1 MNHEY and CDR2 SVGAGI. CDR3 region: CASSQGGDYNF. The CDR3 nucleotides read TGTGCCAGCAGTCAGGGAGGGGACTACAACTTC.

This clone was seen only once. The chain couples TRBV6-1 to TRBJ2-7; either TRBD1 or TRBD2 may fit D (5 bases each). CDR1 and CDR2 from the germline V gene are MNHNS and SASEGT. V was pared by 5 bases and J by 3 bases, with 11 bases between. The CDR3 has 13 residues. This CDR3 reads CASSTGPVYEQYF. CDR3 coding DNA: TGTGCCAGCAGTACGGGACCAGTCTACGAGCAGTACTTC.

The chain is built from TRBV27 and TRBJ2-2; 9 nucleotides line up with TRBD1. The V and J ends lost 5 bases and 3 bases, in that order; junction bases with no gene match: 10. The CDR3 loop spans 17 amino acids. Per germline, CDR1 MNHEY and CDR2 SMNVEV (reference sequence). This CDR3 is CASSMRGQGSDTGELFF. The CDR3 DNA reads as TGTGCCAGCAGTATGCGTGGACAGGGGTCTGACACCGGGGAGCTGTTTTTT.

The CDR3 DNA sequence: TGTGCCAGCAGCCGTACTGACGGTGAGCAGTACTTC. This gives the protein CASSRTDGEQYF. The chain employs TRBV7-8 and TRBJ2-7, with D hard to call. CDR1 SGHVS and CDR2 FQNEAQ come from the germline V gene. This CDR3 is 12 amino acids long. V was pared by 5 bases and J by 7 bases, with 12 bases between.

This chain uses TRBV7-2 with TRBJ2-6, with D perhaps matching TRBD1 (5 bases). V was trimmed by 8 bases and J by 4 bases, leaving 6 bases between them. Looked up from germline, CDR1 is SGHTA and CDR2 is FQGNSA. There are 12 residues in the CDR3. CDR3 sequence: CASGAGANVLTF. The CDR3 DNA reads TGTGCCAGCGGGGCAGGGGCCAACGTCCTGACTTTC.

V and J are TRBV6-5 and TRBJ2-3, with a weak D call TRBD2 (5 bases). Germline CDR1 MNHEY, CDR2 SVGAGI. This CDR3 contains 14 residues. The V end lost 2 bases, the J end lost 5 bases, and 11 bases lay between the germline ends. DNA for the CDR3: TGTGCCAGCAGTTACCCGGGGAGTGTAGATACGCAGTATTTT. Its translation is CASSYPGSVDTQYF.

The rearrangement uses TRBV2 and TRBJ2-7; a possible D gene is TRBD2 (6 bases). The CDR3 length is 12 residues. Looked up from germline, CDR1 is SNHLY and CDR2 is FYNNEI. V dropped 6 bases and J dropped 6 bases, with 12 bases sitting between them. The CDR3 loop reads CASRPAEGEQYF. The CDR3 DNA sequence: TGTGCCAGCAGGCCCGCGGAGGGCGAGCAGTACTTC.

This chain connects TRBV29-1 to TRBJ2-1; D gene uncertain. Trimming left V 7 bases short and J 2 bases short, with 15 bases between. This CDR3 is built from 14 residues. Per the germline V gene, CDR1 is SQVTM and CDR2 is ANQGSEA. CDR3 DNA: TGCAGCGCCGCGCTAGTATCTCCCTACAATGAGCAGTTCTTC. It encodes CSAALVSPYNEQFF.